The clone carrying this T cell receptor (beta chain) was seen repeatedly, ten times or more. As yet, its antigen is unknown. The data were obtained in a study of regulatory T cells in long-lasting Graves disease. Regarding the study as a whole: Persistent Graves' cases showed lower TCR diversity than newly diagnosed cases.

Time point of the sample: newly diagnosed GD, antithyroid drugs for less than 3 months. The TCR library used RNA extracted from PBMCs. Graves' disease diagnosis followed American Thyroid Association guidelines. A nine-milliliter sample of peripheral blood was drawn into EDTA tubes. V shed 8 bases, J shed 0 bases, and the junction held 6 bases outside the gene matches. Looked up from germline, CDR1 is SGHVS and CDR2 is FQNEAQ. The CDR3 sequence is 15 residues long. iRepertoire HTBI primers and Arm-PCR of CDR3 regions built TCR beta libraries. TCRdb itself ran the multiplex PCR reads through MiXCR, one entry per CDR3 protein. Among more than 450,000 distinct CDR3 sequences listed, more than 10% were seen once. Separately, the same data were catalogued under a study of T cells in Graves' hyperthyroidism and ophthalmopathy.

Source: peripheral blood mononuclear cells (PBMCs), taken at new diagnosis, from a patient treated with antithyroid drugs. This chain links TRBV7-8 with TRBJ2-1; TRBD2 matches at 8 bases. The clonotype was recovered from a woman in her twenties or thirties with Graves disease. The CDR3 coding sequence is TGTGCCAGCCTAAAAAGCGGGAGCTCCTACAATGAGCAGTTCTTC. This codes for CASLKSGSSYNEQFF.